Sequencing of this TCR beta chain was carried out in a study of cytomegalovirus exposure and HLA in healthy donors. CDR1 and CDR2 from the germline V gene are SGHRS and YFSETQ. The ends lost 2 bases at V and 8 bases at J; junction bases unmatched: 8. The CDR3 loop spans 14 amino acids. PCR employed 60 Vbeta and 13 Jbeta primers. This table comes from immunoSEQ multiplex PCR, and its TCRdb copy is limited to in-frame clones, with some not included. The table includes around 160,000 clones, approximately 77% detected once. Donors were ostensibly healthy at sampling, although undocumented immune exposures were probable.

This clonotype was obtained from a male donor in good health and CMV-seropositive. V and J are TRBV5-1 and TRBJ1-1; 8 bases line up with TRBD1. The sequencing sample was made of PBMCs. CDR3 nucleotide sequence: TGCGCCAGCAGCTTACCTGGGACAGGATCAGAAGCTTTCTTT. It codes for CASSLPGTGSEAFF.